A selection of T cell receptor beta chains follows, all from one sample in a study of T cell responses to AZD1222 COVID-19 vaccine. Data came from immunoSEQ multiplex PCR; TCRdb stores just in-frame clones and leaves some out. The sample lists tens of thousands of clones, around 86% occurring once. The sequences come from peripheral blood, collected on day 0 of AZD1222 vaccination. The receptor set was obtained from an adult in good health. Both conserved end residues are part of each CDR3. A D gene is named only where the DNA matches it firmly. A row's size may be missing; if present it is once, few, many or a size class.

cdr3_aa: CATTRTFGEKLFF; cdr3_nt: TGTGCCACCACCCGGACATTTGGTGAAAAACTGTTTTTT; clone_size: NA; j_call: TRBJ1-4; v_call: TRBV6-5; d_call: NA
cdr3_aa: CAIRGDGWTNEQYF; cdr3_nt: TGTGCCATCAGGGGGGACGGGTGGACGAACGAGCAGTACTTC; clone_size: NA; j_call: TRBJ2-7; v_call: TRBV10-3; d_call: NA
cdr3_aa: CASSSNTGELFF; cdr3_nt: TGTGCCAGCAGTTCAAACACCGGGGAGCTGTTTTTT; clone_size: NA; j_call: TRBJ2-2; v_call: TRBV12-3/TRBV12-4; d_call: NA
cdr3_aa: CASSLSGRDTGELFF; cdr3_nt: TGCGCCAGCAGCCTTAGCGGGAGAGACACCGGGGAGCTGTTTTTT; clone_size: NA; j_call: TRBJ2-2; v_call: TRBV5-1; d_call: TRBD2
cdr3_aa: CASSLPGDGSPLHF; cdr3_nt: TGTGCCAGCAGCTTGCCGGGGGACGGTTCACCCCTCCACTTT; clone_size: few; j_call: TRBJ1-6; v_call: TRBV7-9; d_call: NA
cdr3_aa: CASSSFGGDGANVLTF; cdr3_nt: TGTGCCAGCAGCTCATTCGGGGGGGACGGGGCCAACGTCCTGACTTTC; clone_size: NA; j_call: TRBJ2-6; v_call: TRBV7-2; d_call: TRBD2
cdr3_aa: CATADRGPGYTQYF; cdr3_nt: TGTGCCACCGCTGACAGGGGGCCTGGGTATACGCAGTATTTT; clone_size: NA; j_call: TRBJ2-3; v_call: TRBV24-1; d_call: TRBD1
cdr3_aa: CASSTLWGGQYF; cdr3_nt: TGTGCCAGCAGTACCCTTTGGGGCGGGCAGTATTTT; clone_size: NA; j_call: TRBJ2-3; v_call: TRBV6-2/TRBV6-3; d_call: NA
cdr3_aa: CASSPAVGDSYYGYTF; cdr3_nt: TGTGCCAGCAGCCCCGCGGTCGGAGACAGTTACTATGGCTACACCTTC; clone_size: NA; j_call: TRBJ1-2; v_call: TRBV7-2; d_call: NA
cdr3_aa: CASSYGTGGGYTF; cdr3_nt: TGTGCCAGCAGTTACGGGACAGGAGGTGGCTACACCTTC; clone_size: once; j_call: TRBJ1-2; v_call: TRBV12-3/TRBV12-4; d_call: TRBD1
cdr3_aa: CASSLRGAGEQHEQFF; cdr3_nt: TGTGCCAGCAGTTTAAGGGGAGCGGGGGAGCAGCATGAGCAGTTCTTC; clone_size: NA; j_call: TRBJ2-1; v_call: TRBV28; d_call: TRBD2
cdr3_aa: CASSLLQGGNTIYF; cdr3_nt: TGTGCCAGCAGCTTATTACAGGGCGGAAACACCATATATTTT; clone_size: NA; j_call: TRBJ1-3; v_call: TRBV13; d_call: NA
cdr3_aa: CASSRLASSYNEQFF; cdr3_nt: TGTGCCAGCTCCCGACTAGCCAGCTCCTACAATGAGCAGTTCTTC; clone_size: NA; j_call: TRBJ2-1; v_call: TRBV27; d_call: TRBD2
cdr3_aa: CAWSGSHGNTIYF; cdr3_nt: TGTGCCTGGAGCGGCAGCCATGGAAACACCATATATTTT; clone_size: NA; j_call: TRBJ1-3; v_call: TRBV30; d_call: NA
cdr3_aa: CSVGGGPNEQFF; cdr3_nt: TGCAGCGTCGGTGGGGGCCCTAATGAGCAGTTCTTC; clone_size: NA; j_call: TRBJ2-1; v_call: TRBV29-1; d_call: NA
cdr3_aa: CASSQDLLAGVIQYF; cdr3_nt: TGTGCCAGCAGCCAAGATCTACTAGCGGGGGTCATTCAGTACTTC; clone_size: once; j_call: TRBJ2-4; v_call: TRBV3-1/TRBV3-2; d_call: TRBD2
cdr3_aa: CASSFPGQLNQPQHF; cdr3_nt: TGTGCCAGCAGCTTCCCGGGACAGCTAAATCAGCCCCAGCATTTT; clone_size: NA; j_call: TRBJ1-5; v_call: TRBV5-4; d_call: TRBD1
cdr3_aa: CASSRNPGQGAREQYF; cdr3_nt: TGTGCCAGCAGTCGAAATCCGGGACAGGGGGCCAGGGAGCAGTACTTC; clone_size: NA; j_call: TRBJ2-7; v_call: TRBV6-6; d_call: TRBD1
cdr3_aa: CASSYPSVNTEAFF; cdr3_nt: TGTGCCAGCAGTTACCCCTCAGTGAACACTGAAGCTTTCTTT; clone_size: NA; j_call: TRBJ1-1; v_call: TRBV6-2/TRBV6-3; d_call: NA
cdr3_aa: CASSLGPGTGKDTF; cdr3_nt: TGTGCCAGCAGCTTAGGTCCCGGGACAGGGAAGGACACCTTC; clone_size: few; j_call: TRBJ1-2; v_call: TRBV7-2; d_call: TRBD1
cdr3_aa: CASSQGTSGEVETQYF; cdr3_nt: TGTGCCAGCAGCCAGGGGACTAGCGGGGAGGTGGAGACCCAGTACTTC; clone_size: few; j_call: TRBJ2-5; v_call: TRBV3-1/TRBV3-2; d_call: TRBD2
cdr3_aa: CAIQDRDSGANVLTF; cdr3_nt: TGTGCCATACAAGACAGAGACTCTGGGGCCAACGTCCTGACTTTC; clone_size: NA; j_call: TRBJ2-6; v_call: TRBV10-3; d_call: NA
cdr3_aa: CASRSGAGAMNTEAFF; cdr3_nt: TGCGCCAGCAGATCCGGGGCGGGGGCTATGAACACTGAAGCTTTCTTT; clone_size: NA; j_call: TRBJ1-1; v_call: TRBV5-1; d_call: NA
cdr3_aa: CASSLVQGEGYTF; cdr3_nt: TGCGCCAGCAGCTTGGTCCAGGGCGAGGGCTACACCTTC; clone_size: NA; j_call: TRBJ1-2; v_call: TRBV5-1; d_call: NA
cdr3_aa: CATRDFWGYTF; cdr3_nt: TGTGCCACCAGGGACTTCTGGGGCTACACCTTC; clone_size: NA; j_call: TRBJ1-2; v_call: TRBV24-1; d_call: NA
cdr3_aa: CASSPYGERGEKLFF; cdr3_nt: TGTGCCAGCAGCCCTTACGGGGAGAGGGGGGAAAAACTGTTTTTT; clone_size: few; j_call: TRBJ1-4; v_call: TRBV3-1/TRBV3-2; d_call: NA
cdr3_aa: CASSLVVSYEQYF; cdr3_nt: TGCGCCAGCAGCTTGGTAGTCTCCTACGAGCAGTACTTC; clone_size: once; j_call: TRBJ2-7; v_call: TRBV5-1; d_call: NA
cdr3_aa: CASSLAGQGAYEQYF; cdr3_nt: TGTGCCAGCAGCTTAGCTGGACAGGGGGCGTACGAGCAGTACTTC; clone_size: few; j_call: TRBJ2-7; v_call: TRBV7-2; d_call: TRBD1
cdr3_aa: CASSLQGRGAKNIQYF; cdr3_nt: TGTGCCAGCTCACTACAGGGGAGAGGGGCCAAAAACATTCAGTACTTC; clone_size: once; j_call: TRBJ2-4; v_call: TRBV18; d_call: TRBD1
cdr3_aa: CAWSVSSGITGELFF; cdr3_nt: TGTGCCTGGAGTGTGAGTAGCGGTATCACCGGGGAGCTGTTTTTT; clone_size: NA; j_call: TRBJ2-2; v_call: TRBV30; d_call: NA
cdr3_aa: CASSPGQGINEQYF; cdr3_nt: TGTGCCAGCTCACCAGGGCAGGGGATAAACGAGCAGTACTTC; clone_size: NA; j_call: TRBJ2-7; v_call: TRBV18; d_call: NA
cdr3_aa: CASSIGRAFTGELFF; cdr3_nt: TGTGCCAGTAGTATAGGTCGAGCTTTTACCGGGGAGCTGTTTTTT; clone_size: few; j_call: TRBJ2-2; v_call: TRBV19; d_call: NA
cdr3_aa: CASSFAWETQYF; cdr3_nt: TGTGCCAGCAGTTTCGCTTGGGAGACCCAGTACTTC; clone_size: NA; j_call: TRBJ2-5; v_call: TRBV6-1; d_call: NA
cdr3_aa: CASSPRFYNEQFF; cdr3_nt: TGTGCCAGTAGTCCAAGGTTCTACAATGAGCAGTTCTTC; clone_size: NA; j_call: TRBJ2-1; v_call: TRBV19; d_call: NA
cdr3_aa: CASSPAKGYSGNTIYF; cdr3_nt: TGTGCCAGTAGTCCGGCGAAGGGCTACAGTGGAAACACCATATATTTT; clone_size: NA; j_call: TRBJ1-3; v_call: TRBV19; d_call: NA
cdr3_aa: CASSPGGRQYQETQYF; cdr3_nt: TGCGCCAGCAGCCCTGGGGGGAGGCAATACCAAGAGACCCAGTACTTC; clone_size: NA; j_call: TRBJ2-5; v_call: TRBV5-1; d_call: NA
cdr3_aa: CASNDRNMNTEAFF; cdr3_nt: TGTGCCAGTAACGACAGAAACATGAACACTGAAGCTTTCTTT; clone_size: NA; j_call: TRBJ1-1; v_call: TRBV19; d_call: NA
cdr3_aa: CASSPDSNYGYTF; cdr3_nt: TGTGCCAGCAGCCCAGATTCTAACTATGGCTACACCTTC; clone_size: NA; j_call: TRBJ1-2; v_call: TRBV6-5; d_call: NA
cdr3_aa: CASSPRGSTGELFF; cdr3_nt: TGTGCCAGCAGTCCACGGGGGAGCACCGGGGAGCTGTTTTTT; clone_size: NA; j_call: TRBJ2-2; v_call: TRBV28; d_call: NA
cdr3_aa: CASSARGWRETQYF; cdr3_nt: TGTGCCAGCAGCGCGCGGGGTTGGAGGGAGACCCAGTACTTC; clone_size: NA; j_call: TRBJ2-5; v_call: TRBV5-8; d_call: NA